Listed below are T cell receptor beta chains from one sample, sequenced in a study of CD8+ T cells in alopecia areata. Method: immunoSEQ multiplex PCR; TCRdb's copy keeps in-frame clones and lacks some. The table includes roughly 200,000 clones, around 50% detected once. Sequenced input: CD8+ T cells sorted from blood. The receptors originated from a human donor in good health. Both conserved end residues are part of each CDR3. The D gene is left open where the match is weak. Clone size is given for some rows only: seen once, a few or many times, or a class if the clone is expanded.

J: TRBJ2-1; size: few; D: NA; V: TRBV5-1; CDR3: CASSARTSPYNEQFF; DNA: TGCGCCAGCAGCGCTCGCACCTCCCCCTACAATGAGCAGTTCTTC
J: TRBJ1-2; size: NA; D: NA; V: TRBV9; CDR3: CASSSIGGGWGYTF; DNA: TGTGCCAGCAGCTCCATTGGAGGGGGTTGGGGCTACACCTTC
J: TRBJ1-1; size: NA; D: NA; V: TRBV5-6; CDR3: CASSSRDMAFF; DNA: TGTGCCAGCAGCTCCAGGGATATGGCTTTCTTT
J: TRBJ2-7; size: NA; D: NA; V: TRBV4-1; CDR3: CASSPTGFLHEQYF; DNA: TGCGCCAGCAGTCCGACAGGATTCCTCCACGAGCAGTACTTC
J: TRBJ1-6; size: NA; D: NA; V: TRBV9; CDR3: CASSVAGSHNSPLHF; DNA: TGTGCCAGCAGCGTGGCGGGATCACATAATTCACCCCTCCACTTT
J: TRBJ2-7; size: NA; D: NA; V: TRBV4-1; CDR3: CASSQVTGDGSTKF; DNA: TGCGCCAGCAGCCAAGTTACGGGCGATGGCTCTACGAAGTTC
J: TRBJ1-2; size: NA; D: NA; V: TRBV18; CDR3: CASSPGDPANYGYTF; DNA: TGTGCCAGCTCACCAGGGGACCCTGCGAACTATGGCTACACCTTC
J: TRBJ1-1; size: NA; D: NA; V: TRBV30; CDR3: CAGERAFF; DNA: TGTGCCGGAGAGAGAGCTTTCTTT
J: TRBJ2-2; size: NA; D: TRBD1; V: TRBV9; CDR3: CASSAAGTGDTGELFF; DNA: TGTGCCAGCAGCGCCGCCGGGACAGGGGACACCGGGGAGCTGTTTTTT
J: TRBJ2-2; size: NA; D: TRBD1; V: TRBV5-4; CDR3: CASSLLKTGFTGELFF; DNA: TGTGCCAGCAGCTTGCTTAAGACAGGGTTCACCGGGGAGCTGTTTTTT
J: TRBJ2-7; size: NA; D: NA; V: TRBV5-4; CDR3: CASSGDNAYEQYF; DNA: TGTGCCAGCAGCGGGGACAACGCCTACGAGCAGTACTTC
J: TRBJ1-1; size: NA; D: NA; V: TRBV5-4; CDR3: CASRPETLTEAFF; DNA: TGTGCCAGCAGACCTGAGACTCTCACTGAAGCTTTCTTT
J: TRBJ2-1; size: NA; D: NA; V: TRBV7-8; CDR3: CASSLYSYNEQFF; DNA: TGTGCCAGCAGCCTGTACAGCTACAATGAGCAGTTCTTC
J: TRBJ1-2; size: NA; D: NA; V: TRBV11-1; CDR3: CASSPSTGSYGYTF; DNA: TGTGCCAGCAGCCCATCGACAGGTTCTTATGGCTACACCTTC
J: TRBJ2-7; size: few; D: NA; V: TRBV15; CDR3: CATSVEPTYEQYF; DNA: TGTGCCACCAGCGTGGAGCCCACCTACGAGCAGTACTTC
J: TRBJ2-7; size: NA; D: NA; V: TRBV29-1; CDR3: CSVEDSYEQYF; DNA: TGCAGCGTTGAAGACAGCTACGAGCAGTACTTC
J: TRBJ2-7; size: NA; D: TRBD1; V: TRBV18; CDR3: CASSTGGSEQYF; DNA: TGTGCCAGCTCCACAGGGGGCTCCGAGCAGTACTTC
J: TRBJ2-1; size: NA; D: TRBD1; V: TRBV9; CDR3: CASSGHRGSYNEQFF; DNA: TGTGCCAGCAGCGGCCACAGGGGGTCCTACAATGAGCAGTTCTTC
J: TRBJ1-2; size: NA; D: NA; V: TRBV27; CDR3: CASSTQQGNYGYTF; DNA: TGTGCCAGCAGTACCCAGCAGGGAAACTATGGCTACACCTTC
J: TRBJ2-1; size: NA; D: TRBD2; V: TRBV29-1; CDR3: CSVAVGLAAMNEQFF; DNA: TGCAGCGTTGCCGTCGGACTAGCGGCGATGAATGAGCAGTTCTTC
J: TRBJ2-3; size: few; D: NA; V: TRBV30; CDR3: CAWSLGAGTDTQYF; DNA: TGTGCCTGGAGTTTAGGGGCCGGCACAGATACGCAGTATTTT
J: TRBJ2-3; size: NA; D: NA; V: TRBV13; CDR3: CASRTGTDTQYF; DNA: TGTGCCAGCAGAACAGGCACAGATACGCAGTATTTT
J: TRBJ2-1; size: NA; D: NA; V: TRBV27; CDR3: CASSLSSYNEQFF; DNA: TGTGCCAGCAGTTTATCCAGCTACAATGAGCAGTTCTTC
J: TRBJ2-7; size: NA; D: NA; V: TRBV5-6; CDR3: CASSILATEQYF; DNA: TGTGCCAGCAGCATACTAGCAACCGAGCAGTACTTC
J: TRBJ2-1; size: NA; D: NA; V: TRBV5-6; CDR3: CASSLGPYNEQFF; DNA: TGTGCCAGCAGCTTGGGGCCTTACAATGAGCAGTTCTTC
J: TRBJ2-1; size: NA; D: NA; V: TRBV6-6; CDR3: CASSPSLDEQFF; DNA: TGTGCCAGCAGTCCAAGCCTCGATGAGCAGTTCTTC
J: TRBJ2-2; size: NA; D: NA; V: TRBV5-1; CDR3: CASSPRGDSGRNTGELFF; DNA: TGCGCCAGCAGCCCCCGCGGGGATAGCGGCAGAAACACCGGGGAGCTGTTTTTT
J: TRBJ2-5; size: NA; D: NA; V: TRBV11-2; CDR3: CASGEETQYF; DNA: TGTGCCAGCGGAGAAGAGACCCAGTACTTC
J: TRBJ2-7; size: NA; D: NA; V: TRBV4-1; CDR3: CASSQEEQVYEQYF; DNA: TGCGCCAGCAGCCAAGAAGAGCAGGTCTACGAGCAGTACTTC
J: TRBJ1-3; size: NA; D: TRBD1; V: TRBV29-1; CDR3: CSVEDATGTGGYSGNTIYF; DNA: TGCAGCGTTGAAGATGCTACCGGGACAGGGGGTTACTCTGGAAACACCATATATTTT
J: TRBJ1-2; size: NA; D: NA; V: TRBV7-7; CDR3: CASSYSLNPPDTF; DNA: TGTGCCAGCAGCTACTCCCTCAACCCCCCGGACACCTTC
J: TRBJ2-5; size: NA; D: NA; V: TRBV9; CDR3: CASSPSIKTGTATQYF; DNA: TGTGCCAGCAGCCCCTCGATTAAGACAGGAACCGCGACCCAGTACTTC
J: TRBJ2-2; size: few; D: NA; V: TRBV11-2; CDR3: CASSPLSTGELFF; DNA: TGTGCCAGCAGCCCCCTGAGCACCGGGGAGCTGTTTTTT
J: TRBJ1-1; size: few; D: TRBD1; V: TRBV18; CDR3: CASSPRDRNTEAFF; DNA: TGTGCCAGCTCACCGCGGGACAGAAACACTGAAGCTTTCTTT
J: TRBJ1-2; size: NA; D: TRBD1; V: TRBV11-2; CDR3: CASRIQGNYGYTF; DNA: TGTGCCAGCAGAATACAGGGGAACTATGGCTACACCTTC
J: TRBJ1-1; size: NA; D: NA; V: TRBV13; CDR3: CASSYGVGEAFF; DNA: TGTGCCAGCAGTTACGGGGTGGGTGAAGCTTTCTTT
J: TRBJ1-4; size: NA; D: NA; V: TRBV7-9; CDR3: CASSFGRGSNEKLFF; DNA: TGTGCCAGCAGCTTTGGTCGGGGATCCAATGAAAAACTGTTTTTT
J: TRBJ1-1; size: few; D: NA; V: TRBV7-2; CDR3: CASSLKTSIMNTEAFF; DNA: TGTGCCAGCAGCTTAAAAACCTCAATTATGAACACTGAAGCTTTCTTT
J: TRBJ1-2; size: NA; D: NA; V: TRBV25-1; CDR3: CASSEPRTRSGYTF; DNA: TGTGCCAGCAGTGAGCCCCGGACCCGTTCTGGCTACACCTTC
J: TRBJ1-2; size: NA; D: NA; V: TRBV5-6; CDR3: CASSLSSGPNYGYTF; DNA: TGTGCCAGCAGCTTGAGTTCAGGGCCTAACTATGGCTACACCTTC